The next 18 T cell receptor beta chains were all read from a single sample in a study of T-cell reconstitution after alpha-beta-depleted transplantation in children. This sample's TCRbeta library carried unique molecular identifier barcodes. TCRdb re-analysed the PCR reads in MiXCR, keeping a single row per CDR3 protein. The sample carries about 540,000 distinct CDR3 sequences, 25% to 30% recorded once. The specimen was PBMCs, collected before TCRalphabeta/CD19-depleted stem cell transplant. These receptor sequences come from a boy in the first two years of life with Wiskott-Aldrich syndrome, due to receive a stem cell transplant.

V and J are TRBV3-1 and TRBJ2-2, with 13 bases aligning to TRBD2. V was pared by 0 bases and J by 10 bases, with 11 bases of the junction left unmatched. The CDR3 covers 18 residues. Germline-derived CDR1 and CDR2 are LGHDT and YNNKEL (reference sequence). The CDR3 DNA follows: TGTGCCAGCAGCCAAGAGGGTGGACTAGCGGGAGTATCAGAGGAGCTGTTTTTT. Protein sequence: CASSQEGGLAGVSEELFF.

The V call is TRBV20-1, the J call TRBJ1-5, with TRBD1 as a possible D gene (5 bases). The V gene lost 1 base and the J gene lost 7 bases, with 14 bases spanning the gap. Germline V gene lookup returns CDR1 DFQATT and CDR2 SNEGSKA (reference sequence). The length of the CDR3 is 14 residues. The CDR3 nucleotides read TGCAGTGCTAGAGGGGCCGGTGGGGGGCAGCCCCAGCATTTT. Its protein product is CSARGAGGGQPQHF.

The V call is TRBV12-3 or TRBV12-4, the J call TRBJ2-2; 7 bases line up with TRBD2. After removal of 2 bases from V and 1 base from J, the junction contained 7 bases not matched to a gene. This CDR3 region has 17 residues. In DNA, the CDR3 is TGTGCCAGCAGTTTAAGATCGACGGGGGGGAACACCGGGGAGCTGTTTTTT. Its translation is CASSLRSTGGNTGELFF.

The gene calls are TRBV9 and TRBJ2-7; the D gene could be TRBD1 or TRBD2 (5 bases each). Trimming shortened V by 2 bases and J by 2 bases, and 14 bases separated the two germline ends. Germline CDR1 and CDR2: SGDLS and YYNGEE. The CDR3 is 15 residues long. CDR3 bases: TGTGCCAGCAGCGTCGACCCGGGACCCCCCTACGAGCAGTACTTC. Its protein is CASSVDPGPPYEQYF.

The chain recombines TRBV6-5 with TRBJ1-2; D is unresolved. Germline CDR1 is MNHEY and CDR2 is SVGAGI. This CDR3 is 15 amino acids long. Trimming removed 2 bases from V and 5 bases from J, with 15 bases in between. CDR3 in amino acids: CASSYDRVGLYGYTF. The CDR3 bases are TGTGCCAGCAGTTACGATAGGGTCGGCCTATATGGCTACACCTTC.

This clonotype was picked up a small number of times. This CDR3 reads CASSFLGIVSYEQYF. Here the CDR3 DNA reads TGTGCCAGTTCCTTTCTTGGAATAGTCTCCTACGAGCAGTACTTC. V gene TRBV5-5 combines with J gene TRBJ2-7, with no clear D. Germline V gene sequence: CDR1 SGHKS, CDR2 YYEKEE (reference sequence). V was shortened by 8 bases and J by 0 bases, with 18 bases between the two germline ends. This CDR3 is built from 15 residues. Together with reference TRBV5-5 and TRBJ2-7, the CDR3 gives the full variable domain: DAGVTQSPTHLIKTRGQQVTLRCSPISGHKSVSWYQQVLGQGPQFIFQYYEKEERGRGNFPDRFSARQFPNYSSELNVNALLLGDSALYLCASSFLGIVSYEQYFGPGTRLTVT.

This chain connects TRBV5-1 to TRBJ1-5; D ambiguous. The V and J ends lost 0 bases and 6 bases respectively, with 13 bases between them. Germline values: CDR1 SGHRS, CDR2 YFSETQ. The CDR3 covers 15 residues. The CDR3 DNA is TGCGCCAGCAGCTTGGATGCGGGGTTGAGTCAGCCCCAGCATTTT. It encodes CASSLDAGLSQPQHF.

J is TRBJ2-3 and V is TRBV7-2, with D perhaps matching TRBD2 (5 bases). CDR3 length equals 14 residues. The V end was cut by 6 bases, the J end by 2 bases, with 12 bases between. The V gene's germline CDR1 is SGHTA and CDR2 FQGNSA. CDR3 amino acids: CASSLTGFTDTQYF. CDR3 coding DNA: TGTGCCAGCAGTCTTACGGGGTTCACAGATACGCAGTATTTT.

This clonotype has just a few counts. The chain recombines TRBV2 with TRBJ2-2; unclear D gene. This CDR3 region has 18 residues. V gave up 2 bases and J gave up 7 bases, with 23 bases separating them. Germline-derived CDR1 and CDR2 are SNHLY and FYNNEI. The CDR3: CASSERLSAVLSSGELFF. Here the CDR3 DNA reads TGTGCCAGCAGTGAAAGGTTGTCGGCGGTTCTATCGAGCGGGGAGCTGTTTTTT.

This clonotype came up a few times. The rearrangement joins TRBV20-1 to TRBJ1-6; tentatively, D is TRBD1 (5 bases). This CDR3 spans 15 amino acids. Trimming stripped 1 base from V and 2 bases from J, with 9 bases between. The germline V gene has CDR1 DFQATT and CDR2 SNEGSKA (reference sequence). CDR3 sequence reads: CSARATGPYNSPLHF. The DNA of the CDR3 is TGCAGTGCTAGAGCGACGGGGCCCTATAATTCACCCCTCCACTTT.

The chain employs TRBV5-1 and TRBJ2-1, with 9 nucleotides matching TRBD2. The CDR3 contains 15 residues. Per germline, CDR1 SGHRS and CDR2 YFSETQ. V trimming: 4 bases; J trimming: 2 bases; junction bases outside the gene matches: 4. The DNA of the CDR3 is TGCGCCAGCAGCGAACTAGCGGGCACCTACAATGAGCAGTTCTTC. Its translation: CASSELAGTYNEQFF.

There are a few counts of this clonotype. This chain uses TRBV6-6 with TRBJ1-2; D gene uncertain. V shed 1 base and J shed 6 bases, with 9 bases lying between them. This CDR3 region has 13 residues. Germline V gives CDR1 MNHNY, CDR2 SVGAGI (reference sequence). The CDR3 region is CASSYYGRDGYTF. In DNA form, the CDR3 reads TGTGCCAGCAGTTACTACGGACGAGATGGCTACACCTTC.

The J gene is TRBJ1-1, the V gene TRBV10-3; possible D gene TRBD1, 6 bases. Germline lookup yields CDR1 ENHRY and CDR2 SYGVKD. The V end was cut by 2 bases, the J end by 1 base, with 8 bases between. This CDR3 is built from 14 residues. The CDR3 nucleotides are TGTGCCATCAGTGAGCCGGGACAGAACACTGAAGCTTTCTTT. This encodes CAISEPGQNTEAFF.

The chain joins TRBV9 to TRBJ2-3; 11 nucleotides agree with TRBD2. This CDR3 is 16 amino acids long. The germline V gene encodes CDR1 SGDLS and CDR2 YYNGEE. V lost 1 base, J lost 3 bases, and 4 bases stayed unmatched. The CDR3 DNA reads TGTGCCAGCAGCGTATCTAGGACTAGCGGGACAGATACGCAGTATTTT. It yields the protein CASSVSRTSGTDTQYF. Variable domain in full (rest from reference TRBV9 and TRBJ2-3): DSGVTQTPKHLITATGQRVTLRCSPRSGDLSVYWYQQSLDQGLQFLIQYYNGEERAKGNILERFSAQQFPDLHSELNLSSLELGDSALYFCASSVSRTSGTDTQYFGPGTRLTVL.

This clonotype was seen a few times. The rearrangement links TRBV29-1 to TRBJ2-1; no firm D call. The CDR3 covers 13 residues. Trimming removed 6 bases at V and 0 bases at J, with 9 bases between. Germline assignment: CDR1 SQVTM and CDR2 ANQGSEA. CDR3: CSVGQISYNEQFF. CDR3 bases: TGCAGCGTCGGCCAGATCTCCTACAATGAGCAGTTCTTC.

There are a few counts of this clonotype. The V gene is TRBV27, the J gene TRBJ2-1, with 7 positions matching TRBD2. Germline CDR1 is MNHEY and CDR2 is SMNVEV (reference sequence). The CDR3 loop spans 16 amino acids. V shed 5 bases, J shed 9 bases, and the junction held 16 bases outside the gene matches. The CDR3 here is CASSNLPSGTFGEQFF. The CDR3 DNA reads TGTGCCAGCAGTAACCTACCCAGCGGGACGTTCGGTGAGCAGTTCTTC.

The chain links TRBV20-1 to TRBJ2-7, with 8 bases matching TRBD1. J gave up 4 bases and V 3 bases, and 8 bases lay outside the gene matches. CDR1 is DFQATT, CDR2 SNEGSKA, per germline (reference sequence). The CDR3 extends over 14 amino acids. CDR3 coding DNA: TGCAGTGCTAGGGCCCGACAGGGGAAATACGAGCAGTACTTC. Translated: CSARARQGKYEQYF.

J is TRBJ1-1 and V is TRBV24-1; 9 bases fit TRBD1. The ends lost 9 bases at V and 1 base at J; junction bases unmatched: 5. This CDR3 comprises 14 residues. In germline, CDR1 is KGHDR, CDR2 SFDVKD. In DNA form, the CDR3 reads TGTGCCACCGGTGGACAGGGGACGAACACTGAAGCTTTCTTT. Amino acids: CATGGQGTNTEAFF.